The clone carrying this T cell receptor beta chain was observed a few times. This sample was included in a study of T-cell reconstitution after alpha-beta-depleted transplantation in children. Unique molecular identifiers featured in how the TCRbeta library was prepared. Each CDR3 protein is one row after TCRdb ran MiXCR on the PCR reads. Among a few hundred thousand distinct CDR3 sequences listed, about a tenth were seen once. Deletions cut 7 bases from V and 3 bases from J, with 19 bases between. Germline V lookup: CDR1 SNHLY, CDR2 FYNNEI. The CDR3 extends over 15 amino acids. The receptor's source is a human donor who donated a stem cell graft to a child with acute lymphoblastic leukemia. The chain is built from TRBV2 and TRBJ2-7, with D unresolved. Sequencing was performed on PBMCs from the stem cell graft donor, taken from the stem cell graft. CDR3 region: CASTGHDERNYEQYF. The CDR3 DNA follows: TGTGCCAGCACCGGCCACGACGAACGAAACTACGAGCAGTACTTC.